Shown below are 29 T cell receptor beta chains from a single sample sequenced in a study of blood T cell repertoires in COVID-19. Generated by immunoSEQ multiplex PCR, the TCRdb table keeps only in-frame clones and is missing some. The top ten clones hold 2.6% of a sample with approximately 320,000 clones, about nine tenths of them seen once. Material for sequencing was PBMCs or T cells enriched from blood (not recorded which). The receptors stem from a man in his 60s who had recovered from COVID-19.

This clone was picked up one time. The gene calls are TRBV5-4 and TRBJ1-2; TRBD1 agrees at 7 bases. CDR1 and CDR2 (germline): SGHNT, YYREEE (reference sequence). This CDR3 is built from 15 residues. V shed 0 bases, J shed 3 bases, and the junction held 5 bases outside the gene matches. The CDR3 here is CASSLGSGGYYGYTF. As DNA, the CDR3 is TGTGCCAGCAGCTTGGGTTCAGGGGGGTACTATGGCTACACCTTC.

In DNA, the CDR3 is TGTGCCAGCAGCCCACTTTTGAACACTGAAGCTTTCTTT. This gives the protein CASSPLLNTEAFF. This chain links TRBV7-9 with TRBJ1-1; D not certain. CDR1 is SEHNR and CDR2 is FQNEAQ in the germline V gene (reference sequence). The V and J ends lost 5 bases and 0 bases respectively, with 7 bases between them. The CDR3 contains 13 residues.

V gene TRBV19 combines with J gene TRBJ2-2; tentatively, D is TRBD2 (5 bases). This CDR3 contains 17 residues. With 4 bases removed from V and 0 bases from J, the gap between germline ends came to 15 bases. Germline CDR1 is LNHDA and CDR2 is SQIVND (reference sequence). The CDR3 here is CASSTRYQRTNTGELFF. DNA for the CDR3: TGTGCCAGTAGTACCCGATACCAGCGGACGAACACCGGGGAGCTGTTTTTT.

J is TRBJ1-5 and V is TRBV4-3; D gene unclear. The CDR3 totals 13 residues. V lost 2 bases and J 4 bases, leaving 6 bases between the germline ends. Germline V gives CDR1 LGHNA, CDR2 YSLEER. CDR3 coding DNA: TGCGCCAGCAGCCAAAGCAGGAATCAGCCCCAGCATTTT. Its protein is CASSQSRNQPQHF.

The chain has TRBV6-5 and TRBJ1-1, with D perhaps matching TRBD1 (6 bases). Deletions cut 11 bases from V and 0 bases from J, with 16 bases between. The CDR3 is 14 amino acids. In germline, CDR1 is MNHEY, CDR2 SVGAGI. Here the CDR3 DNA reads TGTGCCGCGGGGGGGGCGGCGATGAACACTGAAGCTTTCTTT. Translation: CAAGGAAMNTEAFF.

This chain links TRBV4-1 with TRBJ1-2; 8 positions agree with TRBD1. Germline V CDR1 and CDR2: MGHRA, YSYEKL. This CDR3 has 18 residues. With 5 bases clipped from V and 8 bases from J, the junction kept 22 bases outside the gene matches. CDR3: CASSSLRGVPGGGQGYTF. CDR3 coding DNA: TGCGCCAGCAGCTCCCTCCGAGGCGTCCCAGGGGGCGGTCAGGGCTACACCTTC.

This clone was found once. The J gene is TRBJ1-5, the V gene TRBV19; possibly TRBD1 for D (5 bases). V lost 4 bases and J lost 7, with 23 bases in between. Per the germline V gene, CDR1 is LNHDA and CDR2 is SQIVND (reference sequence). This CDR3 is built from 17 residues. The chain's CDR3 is CASSNARVALGGQPQHF. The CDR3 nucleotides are TGTGCCAGTAGTAACGCGAGGGTGGCCTTGGGGGGACAGCCCCAGCATTTT.

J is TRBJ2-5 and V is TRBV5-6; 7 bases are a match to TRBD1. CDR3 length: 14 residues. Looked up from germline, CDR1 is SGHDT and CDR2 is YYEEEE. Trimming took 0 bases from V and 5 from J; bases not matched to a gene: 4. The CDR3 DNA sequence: TGTGCCAGCAGCTTGGATTCGACAGGGGAGACCCAGTACTTC. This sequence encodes CASSLDSTGETQYF.

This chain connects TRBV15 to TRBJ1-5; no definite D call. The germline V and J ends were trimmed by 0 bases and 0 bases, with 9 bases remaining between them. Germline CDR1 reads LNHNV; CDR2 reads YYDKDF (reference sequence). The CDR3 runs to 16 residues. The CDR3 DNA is TGTGCCACCAGCAGAGAAGCGGGATATAGCAATCAGCCCCAGCATTTT. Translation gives CATSREAGYSNQPQHF. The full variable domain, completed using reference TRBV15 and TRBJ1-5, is DAMVIQNPRYQVTQFGKPVTLSCSQTLNHNVMYWYQQKSSQAPKLLFHYYDKDFNNEADTPDNFQSRRPNTSFCFLDIRSPGLGDTAMYLCATSREAGYSNQPQHFGDGTRLSIL.

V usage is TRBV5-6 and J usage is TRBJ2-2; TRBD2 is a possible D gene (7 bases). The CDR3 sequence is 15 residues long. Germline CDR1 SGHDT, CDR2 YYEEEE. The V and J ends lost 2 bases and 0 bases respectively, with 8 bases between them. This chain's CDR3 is CASSFGGPNTGELFF. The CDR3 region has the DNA TGTGCCAGCAGCTTCGGGGGGCCGAACACCGGGGAGCTGTTTTTT.

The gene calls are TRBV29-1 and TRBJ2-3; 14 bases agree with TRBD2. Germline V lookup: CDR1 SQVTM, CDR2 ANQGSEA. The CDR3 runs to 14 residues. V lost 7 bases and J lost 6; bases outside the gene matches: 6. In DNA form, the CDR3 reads TGCAGCGGGGGACTAGCGGGAGCGGAGGATACGCAGTATTTT. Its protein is CSGGLAGAEDTQYF.

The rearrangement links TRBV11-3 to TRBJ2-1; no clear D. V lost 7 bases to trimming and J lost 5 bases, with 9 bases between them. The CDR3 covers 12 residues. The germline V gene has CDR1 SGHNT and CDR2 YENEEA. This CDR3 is CASNQIDNEQFF. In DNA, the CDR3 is TGTGCCAGCAACCAAATAGACAATGAGCAGTTCTTC. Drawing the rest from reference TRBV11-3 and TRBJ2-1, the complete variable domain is EAGVVQSPRYKIIEKKQPVAFWCNPISGHNTLYWYLQNLGQGPELLIRYENEEAVDDSQLPKDRFSAERLKGVDSTLKIQPAELGDSAVYLCASNQIDNEQFFGPGTRLTVL.

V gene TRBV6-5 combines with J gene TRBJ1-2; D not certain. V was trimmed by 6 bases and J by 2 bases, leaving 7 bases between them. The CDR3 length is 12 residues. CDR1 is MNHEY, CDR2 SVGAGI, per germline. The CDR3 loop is CASRAHNYGYTF. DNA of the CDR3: TGTGCCAGCAGGGCTCACAACTATGGCTACACCTTC.

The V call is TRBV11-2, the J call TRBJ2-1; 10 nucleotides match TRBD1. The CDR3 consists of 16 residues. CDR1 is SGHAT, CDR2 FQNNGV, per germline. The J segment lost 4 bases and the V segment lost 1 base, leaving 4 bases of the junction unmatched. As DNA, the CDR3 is TGTGCCAGCAGCTTAGTCCGGGACAGGGGTTACAATGAGCAGTTCTTC. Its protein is CASSLVRDRGYNEQFF.

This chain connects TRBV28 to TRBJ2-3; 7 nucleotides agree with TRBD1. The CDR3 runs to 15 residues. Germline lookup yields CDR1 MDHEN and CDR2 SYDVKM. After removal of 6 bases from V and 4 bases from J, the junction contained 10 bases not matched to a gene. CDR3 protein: CASSLTGILPDTQYF. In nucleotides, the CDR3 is TGTGCCAGCAGCCTGACAGGGATTCTCCCAGATACGCAGTATTTT.

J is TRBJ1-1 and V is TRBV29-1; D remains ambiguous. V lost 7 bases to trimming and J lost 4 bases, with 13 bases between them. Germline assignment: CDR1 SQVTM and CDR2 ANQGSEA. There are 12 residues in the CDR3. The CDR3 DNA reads TGCAGCGCCCGCGGGCCGGGCACTGAAGCTTTCTTT. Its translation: CSARGPGTEAFF.

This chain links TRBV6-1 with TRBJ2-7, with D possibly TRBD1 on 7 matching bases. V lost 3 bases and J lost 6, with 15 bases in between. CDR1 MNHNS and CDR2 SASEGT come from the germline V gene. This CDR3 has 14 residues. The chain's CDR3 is CASSDRPGGLEQYF. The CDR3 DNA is TGTGCCAGCAGTGACCGGCCAGGGGGACTCGAGCAGTACTTC.

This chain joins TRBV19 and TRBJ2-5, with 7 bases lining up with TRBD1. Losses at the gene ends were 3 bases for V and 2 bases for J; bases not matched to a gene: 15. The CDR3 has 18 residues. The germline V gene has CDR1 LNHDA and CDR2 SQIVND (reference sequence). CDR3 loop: CASSITPRSGTVQETQYF. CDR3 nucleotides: TGTGCCAGTAGTATCACTCCACGATCCGGGACAGTACAAGAGACCCAGTACTTC.

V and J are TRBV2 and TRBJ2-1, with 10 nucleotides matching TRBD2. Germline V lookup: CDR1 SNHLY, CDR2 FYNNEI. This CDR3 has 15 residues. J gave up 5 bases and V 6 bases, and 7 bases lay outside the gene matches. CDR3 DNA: TGTGCCAGCAGGGGGGGAGCGGGAGGGAACAATGAGCAGTTCTTC. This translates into CASRGGAGGNNEQFF.

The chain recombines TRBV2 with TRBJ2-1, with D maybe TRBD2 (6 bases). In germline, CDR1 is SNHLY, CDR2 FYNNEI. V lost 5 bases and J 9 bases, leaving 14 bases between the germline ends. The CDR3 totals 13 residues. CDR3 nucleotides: TGTGCCAGCAGTTACCTCCGGGGGACTGAGCAGTTCTTC. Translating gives CASSYLRGTEQFF. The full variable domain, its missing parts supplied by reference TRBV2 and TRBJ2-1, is EPEVTQTPSHQVTQMGQEVILRCVPISNHLYFYWYRQILGQKVEFLVSFYNNEISEKSEIFDDQFSVERPDGSNFTLKIRSTKLEDSAMYFCASSYLRGTEQFFGPGTRLTVL.

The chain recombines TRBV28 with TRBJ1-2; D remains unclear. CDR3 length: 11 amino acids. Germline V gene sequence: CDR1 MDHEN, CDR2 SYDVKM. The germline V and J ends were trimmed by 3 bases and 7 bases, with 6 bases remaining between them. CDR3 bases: TGTGCCAGCAGTTTTTTTAGTGGCTACACCTTC. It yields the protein CASSFFSGYTF.

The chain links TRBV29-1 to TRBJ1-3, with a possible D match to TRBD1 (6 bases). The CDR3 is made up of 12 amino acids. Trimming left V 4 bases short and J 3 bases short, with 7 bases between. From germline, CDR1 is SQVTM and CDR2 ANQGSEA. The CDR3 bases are TGCAGCGTTGCAGGGGTTGGAAACACCATATATTTT. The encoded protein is CSVAGVGNTIYF.

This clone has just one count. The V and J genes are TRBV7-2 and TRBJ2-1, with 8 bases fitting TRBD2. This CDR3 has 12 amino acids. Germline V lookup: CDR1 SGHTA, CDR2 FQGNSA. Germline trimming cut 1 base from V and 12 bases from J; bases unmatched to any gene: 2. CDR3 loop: CASSLEAGGQFF. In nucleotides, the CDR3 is TGTGCCAGCAGCTTAGAGGCGGGAGGGCAGTTCTTC.

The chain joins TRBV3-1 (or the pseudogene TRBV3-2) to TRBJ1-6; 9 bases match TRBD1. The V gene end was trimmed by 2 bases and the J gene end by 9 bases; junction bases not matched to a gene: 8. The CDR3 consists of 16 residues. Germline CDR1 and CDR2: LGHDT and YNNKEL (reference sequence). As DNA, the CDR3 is TGTGCCAGCAGCCAATCCCCAGGGACAGGGAGTTCACCCCTCCACTTT. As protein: CASSQSPGTGSSPLHF.

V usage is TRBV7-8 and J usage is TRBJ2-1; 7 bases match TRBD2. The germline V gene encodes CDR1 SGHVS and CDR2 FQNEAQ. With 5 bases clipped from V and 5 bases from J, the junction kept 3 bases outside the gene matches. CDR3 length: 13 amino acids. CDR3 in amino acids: CASSRGTNNEQFF. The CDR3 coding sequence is TGTGCCAGCAGCCGAGGGACTAACAATGAGCAGTTCTTC.

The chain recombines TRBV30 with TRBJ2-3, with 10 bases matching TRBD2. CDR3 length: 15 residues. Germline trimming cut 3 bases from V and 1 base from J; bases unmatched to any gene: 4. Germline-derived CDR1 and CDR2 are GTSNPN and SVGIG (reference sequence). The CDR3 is CAWSRAGGGTDTQYF. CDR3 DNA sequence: TGTGCCTGGAGCCGAGCGGGGGGGGGCACAGATACGCAGTATTTT.

The CDR3 sequence: CASRTSTGYEQYF. For the CDR3, the DNA is TGTGCCAGCAGAACCTCAACGGGCTACGAGCAGTACTTC. The rearrangement uses TRBV27 and TRBJ2-7; D unresolved. The CDR3 has 13 residues. Trimming removed 6 bases at V and 3 bases at J, with 12 bases between. Germline CDR1 MNHEY, CDR2 SMNVEV (reference sequence).

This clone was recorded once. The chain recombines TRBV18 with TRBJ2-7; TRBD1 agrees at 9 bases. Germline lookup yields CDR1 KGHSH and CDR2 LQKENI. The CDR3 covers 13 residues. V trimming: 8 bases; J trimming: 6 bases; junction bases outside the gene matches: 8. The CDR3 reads CASLRDRVSEQYF. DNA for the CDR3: TGTGCCAGCCTCCGGGACAGGGTATCCGAGCAGTACTTC.

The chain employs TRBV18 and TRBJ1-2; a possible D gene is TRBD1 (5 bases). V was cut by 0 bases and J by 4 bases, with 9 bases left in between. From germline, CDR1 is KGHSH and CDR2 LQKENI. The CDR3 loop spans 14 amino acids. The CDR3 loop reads CASSPPETVYGYTF. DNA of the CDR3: TGTGCCAGCTCACCACCCGAGACAGTCTATGGCTACACCTTC.